The subject of this entry is one T cell receptor (beta chain). Assay: immunoSEQ multiplex PCR; the TCRdb copy retains only in-frame clones and omits some. The sample has about 200,000 clones; around nine tenths are singletons. The CDR3 consists of 16 residues. V was clipped by 4 bases and J by 5 bases, with 18 bases between them. CDR1 is SGHVS and CDR2 is FQNEAQ in the germline V gene. The sample belongs to a study of blood T cell repertoires in COVID-19. As for the study in general: The origin of the acute and convalescent COVID-19 samples was the United States, Italy and Spain. T cells, B-cell-depleted T cells, or PBMCs supplied cDNA or gDNA.

The source material was peripheral blood. The chain uses TRBV7-8 and TRBJ2-1; weak D call: TRBD1 (7 bases). The sequence was collected from a man in his 60s with acute or convalescent COVID-19. The CDR3 spells CASSYPAGGLDNEQFF. The CDR3 region has the DNA TGTGCCAGCAGCTACCCTGCAGGGGGGTTAGACAATGAGCAGTTCTTC.